What follows are 21 T cell receptor beta chains derived from one specimen sequenced in a study of response to subunit inactivated influenza vaccine. MiXCR was run by TCRdb on the RT-PCR reads, yielding one entry per CDR3 protein. Among about 570,000 distinct CDR3 sequences listed, roughly 10% were seen once. This sample also appeared in a second study, on T cells expressing NK-cell markers. That paper states: For TCR beta, cDNA was produced by 5'RACE template switching with UMIs.

This material consisted of PBMCs from blood, taken on the day of vaccination. The receptors derive from a man aged 45-60 years who received an inactivated influenza vaccine.

The rearrangement joins TRBV15 to TRBJ2-7, with D maybe TRBD2 (6 bases). Per the germline V gene, CDR1 is LNHNV and CDR2 is YYDKDF (reference sequence). This CDR3 contains 13 residues. V lost 8 bases to trimming and J lost 2 bases, with 13 bases between them. The CDR3 bases are TGTGCCACCGGTCGGGAGCGAACCTACGAGCAGTACTTC. Its translation is CATGRERTYEQYF.

V usage is TRBV3-1 and J usage is TRBJ2-5; D gene ambiguous. The CDR3 covers 12 residues. In germline, CDR1 is LGHDT, CDR2 YNNKEL (reference sequence). V gave up 1 base and J gave up 5 bases, with 5 bases separating them. CDR3 sequence (DNA): TGTGCCAGCAGCCAAGTCGTCGAGACCCAGTACTTC. Translation: CASSQVVETQYF.

This clonotype showed up just a few times. This sequence joins TRBV4-1 and TRBJ1-1, with D maybe TRBD1 (5 bases). Germline values: CDR1 MGHRA, CDR2 YSYEKL. This CDR3 region has 14 residues. V lost 2 bases, J lost 5 bases, and 12 bases lay in between. In DNA form, the CDR3 reads TGCGCCAGCAGCCAACTGGGGGGGGGAACTGAAGCTTTCTTT. Protein: CASSQLGGGTEAFF.

The chain is built from TRBV20-1 and TRBJ2-7, with D tentatively TRBD1 (6 bases). The V and J ends lost 1 base and 2 bases respectively, with 9 bases between them. The length of the CDR3 is 13 residues. Per germline, CDR1 DFQATT and CDR2 SNEGSKA (reference sequence). The CDR3 nucleotides read TGCAGTGCTAGAGGGCAGGGGCCCTACGAGCAGTACTTC. Translation gives CSARGQGPYEQYF.

This clonotype was picked up a small number of times. The rearrangement joins TRBV7-9 to TRBJ2-1; possible D gene TRBD1, 5 bases. The CDR3 length is 17 residues. V lost 6 bases, J lost 0 bases, and 18 bases lay in between. Per germline, CDR1 SEHNR and CDR2 FQNEAQ (reference sequence). DNA for the CDR3: TGTGCCAGCAGGCCAGGGTCTTTTCTAGGCTCCTACAATGAGCAGTTCTTC. This translates into CASRPGSFLGSYNEQFF.

The rearrangement links TRBV12-3 or TRBV12-4 to TRBJ2-7; the D gene is possibly TRBD1 (5 bases). The CDR3 totals 15 residues. V lost 8 bases to trimming and J lost 2 bases, with 19 bases between them. As DNA, the CDR3 is TGTGCCAGCGAATCCCCTCAGACAGTGGCCTACGAGCAGTACTTC. It is translated as CASESPQTVAYEQYF.

This clonotype has just a few counts. This chain joins TRBV5-1 and TRBJ2-7, with D maybe TRBD1 (6 bases). Germline assignment: CDR1 SGHRS and CDR2 YFSETQ. V lost 7 bases, J lost 3 bases, and 17 bases lay in between. The CDR3 contains 14 residues. The CDR3: CASGHGTRLYEQYF. DNA of the CDR3: TGCGCCAGCGGACACGGGACAAGGCTCTACGAGCAGTACTTC. The whole variable domain, filled in from reference TRBV5-1 and TRBJ2-7, reads KAGVTQTPRYLIKTRGQQVTLSCSPISGHRSVSWYQQTPGQGLQFLFEYFSETQRNKGNFPGRFSGRQFSNSRSEMNVSTLELGDSALYLCASGHGTRLYEQYFGPGTRLTVT.

The V call is TRBV5-1, the J call TRBJ2-2; maybe TRBD1 (5 bases). The CDR3 has 14 residues. CDR1 SGHRS and CDR2 YFSETQ come from the germline V gene. With 2 bases removed from V and 5 bases from J, the gap between germline ends came to 10 bases. The CDR3 DNA follows: TGCGCCAGCAGCTTTGACAGCTGGACCGGGGAGCTGTTTTTT. This codes for CASSFDSWTGELFF.

This rearrangement joins TRBV7-2 to TRBJ1-2; D is undetermined. Looked up from germline, CDR1 is SGHTA and CDR2 is FQGNSA. This CDR3 has 13 residues. The V end was cut by 5 bases, the J end by 2 bases, with 9 bases between. In DNA form, the CDR3 reads TGTGCCAGCAGCCAGCCCAAGAACTATGGCTACACCTTC. It encodes CASSQPKNYGYTF. Full variable domain (rest looked up from reference TRBV7-2 and TRBJ1-2): GAGVSQSPSNKVTEKGKDVELRCDPISGHTALYWYRQSLGQGLEFLIYFQGNSAPDKSGLPSDRFSAERTGGSVSTLTIQRTQQEDSAVYLCASSQPKNYGYTFGSGTRLTVV.

This clonotype was recorded many times. The gene calls are TRBV24-1 and TRBJ2-3; the D is unclear. The V end lost 3 bases, the J end lost 7 bases, and 7 bases lay between the germline ends. CDR3 length: 12 amino acids. Germline V CDR1 and CDR2: KGHDR, SFDVKD. The CDR3 sequence is CATSDGRYTQYF. CDR3 nucleotide sequence: TGTGCCACCAGTGATGGCCGTTATACGCAGTATTTT.

The rearrangement links TRBV24-1 to TRBJ2-4, with TRBD1 as a possible D gene (5 bases). Germline V lookup: CDR1 KGHDR, CDR2 SFDVKD. V lost 7 bases, J lost 2 bases, and 14 bases lay in between. The CDR3 sequence is 15 residues long. CDR3 loop: CATRDPGQSKNIQYF. The CDR3 region has the DNA TGTGCCACCAGGGACCCTGGACAATCCAAAAACATTCAGTACTTC.

The J gene is TRBJ2-7, the V gene TRBV11-2; no clear D. Germline V gene lookup returns CDR1 SGHAT and CDR2 FQNNGV. The CDR3 consists of 12 residues. Trimming cost V 1 base and J 6 bases, with 7 bases left between them. CDR3 protein: CASSLGRVEQYF. As DNA, the CDR3 is TGTGCCAGCAGCTTAGGAAGGGTCGAGCAGTACTTC.

The chain links TRBV6-2 or TRBV6-3 to TRBJ2-5; tentative D call: TRBD1 (6 bases). V was clipped by 5 bases and J by 5 bases, with 18 bases between them. Germline V lookup: CDR1 MNHEY, CDR2 SVGEGT. The CDR3 loop spans 15 amino acids. CDR3 DNA sequence: TGTGCCAGCAGTGCCCCGAACAGGGATGGGGAGACCCAGTACTTC. It codes for CASSAPNRDGETQYF.

The gene calls are TRBV28 and TRBJ2-2; D call uncertain. Germline loops: CDR1 MDHEN, CDR2 SYDVKM. V gave up 2 bases and J gave up 3 bases, with 7 bases separating them. The CDR3 extends over 14 amino acids. The CDR3 reads CASSLQVYTGELFF. DNA of the CDR3: TGTGCCAGCAGTTTACAGGTTTACACCGGGGAGCTGTTTTTT.

This clonotype was seen many times. This chain connects TRBV5-1 to TRBJ1-1; D gene uncertain. Germline CDR1 and CDR2: SGHRS and YFSETQ. V lost 3 bases, J lost 0 bases, and 15 bases lay in between. This CDR3 region has 16 residues. The CDR3 is CASSSGTSTVNTEAFF. DNA for the CDR3: TGCGCCAGCAGCTCCGGAACAAGTACGGTGAACACTGAAGCTTTCTTT.

This clonotype occurred many times. The CDR3 region has the DNA TGCGCCAGCAGCTTGGGAAGGGGAGGAGATACGCAGTATTTT. This sequence encodes CASSLGRGGDTQYF. The chain couples TRBV5-1 to TRBJ2-3; D might be TRBD2 (6 bases). CDR1 is SGHRS, CDR2 YFSETQ, per germline. Trimming stripped 0 bases from V and 5 bases from J, with 10 bases between. CDR3 length: 14 residues.

The chain is built from TRBV6-5 and TRBJ2-7; 8 bases are shared with TRBD2. V dropped 2 bases and J dropped 6; count of bases not matched to a gene: 9. From germline, CDR1 is MNHEY and CDR2 SVGAGI. The CDR3 extends over 15 amino acids. The CDR3 sequence: CASSYVALAGSEQYF. CDR3 DNA sequence: TGTGCCAGCAGTTACGTGGCGTTAGCGGGAAGCGAGCAGTACTTC.

The gene calls are TRBV7-8 and TRBJ2-1, with TRBD2 identical over 12 bases. CDR1 is SGHVS and CDR2 is FQNEAQ in the germline V gene. V trimming: 4 bases; J trimming: 11 bases; junction bases outside the gene matches: 9. CDR3 length equals 15 residues. CDR3 region: CASSSPGTSGYKQFF. The CDR3 nucleotides read TGTGCCAGCAGCTCACCCGGGACTAGCGGGTATAAGCAGTTCTTC.

V usage is TRBV21-1 and J usage is TRBJ1-2; the table's D call, TRBD1, was not checked against the DNA. TRBV21-1 is termed a pseudogene. CDR3 length: 15 residues. CDR3 in amino acids: CASRDIGQGSSGYTF. The DNA of the CDR3 is TGTGCCAGCAGGGACATTGGACAGGGTTCATCTGGCTACACCTTC.

This clonotype was detected only a few times. This chain connects TRBV20-1 to TRBJ2-1; 16 bases are a match to TRBD2. Germline CDR1 reads DFQATT; CDR2 reads SNEGSKA (reference sequence). V lost 5 bases and J lost 12; bases outside the gene matches: 7. The length of the CDR3 is 14 residues. CDR3: CSAFGTSGGAGQFF. CDR3 in DNA: TGCAGTGCTTTCGGGACTAGCGGGGGGGCGGGGCAGTTCTTC.

This clonotype occurred a few times. The chain couples TRBV20-1 to TRBJ1-2; D might be TRBD1 (5 bases). V was clipped by 4 bases and J by 10 bases, with 19 bases between them. The CDR3 consists of 13 residues. Germline lookup yields CDR1 DFQATT and CDR2 SNEGSKA (reference sequence). Written as DNA, the CDR3 is TGCAGTGCTAATTACAGGCAGGGACTCACCTACACCTTC. Its protein product is CSANYRQGLTYTF.